Listed here are 18 T cell receptor beta chains from one sample, sequenced in a study of siplizumab effects on memory and regulatory T cells. Generated by immunoSEQ multiplex PCR, the TCRdb table keeps only in-frame clones and is missing some. The sample carries around 61,000 clones, around 97% recorded once. Sequencing was done on a sample of naive CD8+ T cells sorted from blood. The receptors here all came from a human donor in good health.

The chain is built from TRBV7-9 and TRBJ2-7; no clear D. Trimming left V 6 bases short and J 0 bases short, with 6 bases between. This CDR3 contains 12 residues. From germline, CDR1 is SEHNR and CDR2 FQNEAQ (reference sequence). The CDR3 region is CASRLNSYEQYF. For the CDR3, the DNA is TGTGCCAGCAGACTTAACTCCTACGAGCAGTACTTC.

The chain recombines TRBV9 with TRBJ2-5; a weak D match, TRBD1 (5 bases). The V end lost 4 bases, the J end lost 0 bases, and 19 bases lay between the germline ends. Germline V gene data show CDR1 as SGDLS and CDR2 as YYNGEE. This CDR3 has 17 residues. DNA for the CDR3: TGTGCCAGCAGCCCACCCCAAGGGGCCTACAACCAAGAGACCCAGTACTTC. Translation: CASSPPQGAYNQETQYF.

This sequence joins TRBV27 and TRBJ2-3; tentatively, D is TRBD2 (5 bases). With 5 bases removed from V and 0 bases from J, the gap between germline ends came to 18 bases. Germline assignment: CDR1 MNHEY and CDR2 SMNVEV (reference sequence). The CDR3 runs 17 residues. The CDR3 is CASSPPGVYTSTDTQYF. The CDR3 DNA is TGTGCCAGCAGTCCCCCCGGGGTCTATACTAGCACAGATACGCAGTATTTT.

The chain links TRBV7-9 to TRBJ2-7; D possibly corresponds to TRBD2 (5 bases). Between the trimmed V and J ends, which lost 5 bases and 3 bases, there was a span of 8 bases. Germline CDR1 reads SEHNR; CDR2 reads FQNEAQ (reference sequence). This CDR3 comprises 12 residues. CDR3 region: CASSVGVYEQYF. CDR3 DNA: TGTGCCAGCAGCGTCGGGGTCTACGAGCAGTACTTC.

J is TRBJ2-3 and V is TRBV9, with TRBD2 identical over 16 bases. Unmatched junction bases numbered 2, after V lost 3 bases and J lost 4 bases. In germline, CDR1 is SGDLS, CDR2 YYNGEE. This CDR3 contains 16 residues. The CDR3 loop is CASSAGTSGRADTQYF. The CDR3 DNA sequence: TGTGCCAGCAGCGCCGGGACTAGCGGGAGGGCAGATACGCAGTATTTT. Looking up the rest from reference TRBV9 and TRBJ2-3 gives the full variable domain: DSGVTQTPKHLITATGQRVTLRCSPRSGDLSVYWYQQSLDQGLQFLIQYYNGEERAKGNILERFSAQQFPDLHSELNLSSLELGDSALYFCASSAGTSGRADTQYFGPGTRLTVL.

J is TRBJ2-5 and V is TRBV13; TRBD2 is a possible D gene (5 bases). This CDR3 has 14 amino acids. V lost 0 bases, J lost 1 base, and 6 bases lay in between. Per germline, CDR1 PRHDT and CDR2 FYEKMQ (reference sequence). The chain's CDR3 is CASSLGGVQETQYF. The CDR3 region has the DNA TGTGCCAGCAGCTTAGGGGGAGTCCAAGAGACCCAGTACTTC. The variable domain in full, completed from reference TRBV13 and TRBJ2-5, reads AAGVIQSPRHLIKEKRETATLKCYPIPRHDTVYWYQQGPGQDPQFLISFYEKMQSDKGSIPDRFSAQQFSDYHSELNMSSLELGDSALYFCASSLGGVQETQYFGPGTRLLVL.

The V and J genes are TRBV4-1 and TRBJ2-3; 8 bases align to TRBD2. The junction had 6 bases not matched to a gene; V was cut back by 1 base and J by 0 bases. In germline, CDR1 is MGHRA, CDR2 YSYEKL. The CDR3 has 17 residues. For the CDR3, the DNA is TGCGCCAGCAGCCAAGGCAAGCGGGAGCGGAGCACAGATACGCAGTATTTT. It yields the protein CASSQGKRERSTDTQYF.

This chain joins TRBV5-1 and TRBJ2-7, with D perhaps TRBD1 (5 bases). There are 14 residues in the CDR3. Trimming shortened V by 3 bases and J by 1 base, and 11 bases separated the two germline ends. Germline CDR1 is SGHRS and CDR2 is YFSETQ. CDR3 bases: TGCGCCAGCAGCTGGATGACAGAGTCCTACGAGCAGTACTTC. Its protein product is CASSWMTESYEQYF.

The rearrangement uses TRBV19 and TRBJ2-1; tentatively, D is TRBD1 (6 bases). This CDR3 is built from 15 residues. Trimming shortened V by 3 bases and J by 2 bases, and 11 bases separated the two germline ends. CDR1 LNHDA and CDR2 SQIVND come from the germline V gene (reference sequence). CDR3 sequence reads: CASSMGDTAYNEQFF. Here the CDR3 DNA reads TGTGCCAGTAGTATGGGGGACACCGCCTACAATGAGCAGTTCTTC.

The CDR3 region has the DNA TGTGCCAGCAGTTTGTTCAATCAGCCCCAGCATTTT. The encoded protein is CASSLFNQPQHF. The rearrangement links TRBV28 to TRBJ1-5; D uncertain. Looked up from germline, CDR1 is MDHEN and CDR2 is SYDVKM. Deletions cut 3 bases from V and 3 bases from J, with 3 bases between. This CDR3 contains 12 residues.

The count of this clone is one. The V call is TRBV27, the J call TRBJ2-5; no clear D. This CDR3 spans 13 amino acids. Germline CDR1 and CDR2: MNHEY and SMNVEV (reference sequence). V was clipped by 5 bases and J by 2 bases, with 9 bases between them. The CDR3 loop reads CASSTKYQETQYF. The CDR3 DNA follows: TGTGCCAGCAGTACTAAGTATCAAGAGACCCAGTACTTC.

This chain connects TRBV4-1 to TRBJ2-7, with D possibly matching TRBD1 (5 bases). The CDR3 has 14 amino acids. V dropped 1 base and J dropped 5 bases, with 12 bases sitting between them. The germline gives CDR1 MGHRA, CDR2 YSYEKL. CDR3 nucleotides: TGCGCCAGCAGCCAAGGGCCCCTCAGGGACGAGCAGTACTTC. This encodes CASSQGPLRDEQYF.

V usage is TRBV7-8 and J usage is TRBJ2-7; 7 nucleotides align to TRBD1. This CDR3 region has 15 residues. CDR1 is SGHVS, CDR2 FQNEAQ, per germline. V lost 1 base and J lost 2; bases outside the gene matches: 5. CDR3 region: CASSLGNRGAYEQYF. The CDR3 region has the DNA TGTGCCAGCAGCTTAGGAAACAGGGGAGCCTACGAGCAGTACTTC.

This chain links TRBV21-1 with TRBJ2-7; the table's D call, TRBD1, was not checked against the DNA. TRBV21-1 is recorded as a pseudogene. The CDR3 length is 13 residues. This CDR3 reads CASTETGWHEQYF. DNA of the CDR3: TGTGCCAGCACCGAGACAGGGTGGCACGAGCAGTACTTC.

This chain joins TRBV30 and TRBJ2-1; D not certain. V was clipped by 4 bases and J by 4 bases, with 11 bases between them. Germline CDR1 GTSNPN, CDR2 SVGIG (reference sequence). This CDR3 is built from 13 residues. The CDR3 spells CAWIVGRYNEQFF. The CDR3 DNA reads TGTGCCTGGATAGTCGGAAGATACAATGAGCAGTTCTTC.

This clone has just one count. V gene TRBV27 combines with J gene TRBJ2-5; no clear D gene. Trimming removed 1 base from V and 2 bases from J, with 11 bases in between. This CDR3 has 15 residues. Looked up from germline, CDR1 is MNHEY and CDR2 is SMNVEV (reference sequence). CDR3 in DNA: TGTGCCAGCAGTTTATATTCCGGGCAACAAGAGACCCAGTACTTC. It translates to CASSLYSGQQETQYF.

The chain recombines TRBV10-2 with TRBJ2-5; the D gene is possibly TRBD1 (8 bases). The J call may be in error: the DNA end matches TRBJ2-7 better. The CDR3 runs to 14 residues. From germline, CDR1 is WSHSY and CDR2 SAAADI. The CDR3 DNA is TGCGCCAGCAGTACAGGGGGAGGGTCCTACGAGCAGTACTTC. Protein product: CASSTGGGSYEQYF.

The chain links TRBV19 to TRBJ2-7; possible D gene TRBD2, 5 bases. Germline V gene data show CDR1 as LNHDA and CDR2 as SQIVND (reference sequence). Trimming removed 11 bases from V and 6 bases from J, with 23 bases in between. This CDR3 has 14 amino acids. The CDR3 sequence is CAPDQRWEGLEQYF. DNA of the CDR3: TGTGCCCCCGACCAGCGGTGGGAAGGCCTCGAGCAGTACTTC. The full variable domain, in which reference TRBV19 and TRBJ2-7 provide the parts outside the CDR3, is DGGITQSPKYLFRKEGQNVTLSCEQNLNHDAMYWYRQDPGQGLRLIYYSQIVNDFQKGDIAEGYSVSREKKESFPLTVTSAQKNPTAFYLCAPDQRWEGLEQYFGPGTRLTVT.